The clone carrying this T cell receptor (beta chain) was observed at least ten times. As yet, its antigen is unknown. This CDR3 contains 14 residues. V lost 1 base and J lost 1, with 8 bases in between. These data come from a study of blood T cells in healthy people across ages. Overall study context: Researchers report that template switching captured about one barcoded beta molecule per two T cells. General study results and limits: Estimated diversity across one million T cells was deemed an underestimate. Observed TCR beta diversity per million T cells went down as age went up. This fall followed a roughly linear course with age.

The use of a sample-barcoded 5' primer and a J-beta primer mix characterized a second PCR of roughly 7 to 11 cycles. A tag from a template-switch adaptor with 12 random nucleotides marked each cDNA molecule. TCRdb re-called the 5' RACE reads with MiXCR, one entry per CDR3 protein. Of some 1.4 million distinct CDR3 sequences listed, approximately 38% were seen once; the top ten hold 6.5% to 10%. The TCR was taken from a woman aged 18-29 years in good health. The chain uses TRBV12-3 or TRBV12-4 and TRBJ2-7, with unresolved D. The sample was blood. The CDR3 nucleotides are TGTGCCAGCAGTTTAGGGGCTAGGTCCTACGAGCAGTACTTC. Protein sequence: CASSLGARSYEQYF.